This T cell receptor beta chain stems from a study of cytomegalovirus exposure and HLA in healthy donors. CDR3 length: 18 residues. V was clipped by 0 bases and J by 5 bases, with 22 bases between them. Per the germline V gene, CDR1 is SGHAT and CDR2 is FQNNGV. This clone was seen just once. A multiplex PCR was run with 60 Vbeta primers and 13 Jbeta primers. The protocol was immunoSEQ multiplex PCR, while the TCRdb copy is restricted to in-frame clones and leaves out a portion. This sample has approximately 120,000 clones; 65% to 80% occur once, and the top ten carry about 13%. This receptor was identified in a middle-aged woman in good health and CMV-seropositive. V and J are TRBV11-2 and TRBJ1-2; possible D gene TRBD1, 6 bases. Sequencing input: PBMCs. Written as DNA, the CDR3 is TGTGCCAGCAGCTTAGAAGGCCTAATGTGGGACACAGGGTATGGCTACACCTTC. Translated, it gives CASSLEGLMWDTGYGYTF. The entire variable domain, with the rest obtained from reference TRBV11-2 and TRBJ1-2, is as follows: EAGVAQSPRYKIIEKRQSVAFWCNPISGHATLYWYQQILGQGPKLLIQFQNNGVVDDSQLPKDRFSAERLKGVDSTLKIQPAKLEDSAVYLCASSLEGLMWDTGYGYTFGSGTRLTVV.